The rows below give T cell receptor beta chains drawn from one sample of a study of T-cell memory formation after mild COVID-19. TCRdb recomputed calls from the 5' RACE reads with MiXCR, one row per CDR3 protein. This table holds approximately 340,000 distinct CDR3 sequences, 15% found once. Material: PBMCs or a T cell subset sorted from them (not recorded which). These receptors were obtained from a young man who had mild COVID-19 (a few samples of this study predate the infection). Cell type and time point are not known. CDR3s leave out the opening cysteine and the closing phenylalanine or tryptophan. Each record gives: J gene, D gene, V gene, CDR3 protein. D genes are given only for firm matches.

j_call: TRBJ1-6
d_call: -
v_call: TRBV14
cdr3_aa: ASSQEGQWGVYDSPLH

j_call: TRBJ1-2
d_call: -
v_call: TRBV4-1
cdr3_aa: ASSTQANYGYT

j_call: TRBJ1-5
d_call: TRBD1
v_call: TRBV18
cdr3_aa: ASSPDRVGQPQH

j_call: TRBJ2-7
d_call: TRBD1
v_call: TRBV20-1
cdr3_aa: SARRQGAGEQY

j_call: TRBJ1-1
d_call: -
v_call: TRBV5-4
cdr3_aa: ASSLALSNTEAF

j_call: TRBJ2-5
d_call: TRBD1
v_call: TRBV5-1
cdr3_aa: ASSVGQGSETQY

j_call: TRBJ2-1
d_call: TRBD1
v_call: TRBV9
cdr3_aa: ASSVGGDRAFNEQF

j_call: TRBJ2-3
d_call: -
v_call: TRBV4-3
cdr3_aa: ASSQEPWGTDTQY

j_call: TRBJ1-5
d_call: TRBD1
v_call: TRBV4-3
cdr3_aa: ASSARTGFQPQH

j_call: TRBJ2-7
d_call: -
v_call: TRBV6-5
cdr3_aa: ASRVHQGGEQY

j_call: TRBJ2-5
d_call: TRBD1
v_call: TRBV20-1
cdr3_aa: SAQGGPWETQY

j_call: TRBJ2-1
d_call: TRBD2
v_call: TRBV7-3
cdr3_aa: ASSTAGGLDEQF

j_call: TRBJ2-1
d_call: -
v_call: TRBV24-1
cdr3_aa: ATSEPNRNEQF

j_call: TRBJ2-5
d_call: -
v_call: TRBV6-5
cdr3_aa: ASSYLSSGWETQY

j_call: TRBJ2-1
d_call: -
v_call: TRBV15
cdr3_aa: ATSRTDYHNEQF

j_call: TRBJ2-7
d_call: TRBD1
v_call: TRBV7-9
cdr3_aa: ASSHRGTFSYEQY

j_call: TRBJ1-6
d_call: -
v_call: TRBV5-1
cdr3_aa: ASSLDAGNNSPLH

j_call: TRBJ2-1
d_call: TRBD2
v_call: TRBV20-1
cdr3_aa: SARAGGRYNEQF

j_call: TRBJ1-2
d_call: -
v_call: TRBV29-1
cdr3_aa: SVDRQDDVHYGYT

j_call: TRBJ1-1
d_call: -
v_call: TRBV2
cdr3_aa: ASSVRQGETEAF

j_call: TRBJ2-7
d_call: -
v_call: TRBV6-5
cdr3_aa: ASSYSMVSGPRREQY

j_call: TRBJ2-6
d_call: -
v_call: TRBV7-9
cdr3_aa: ASSEGAGANVLT

j_call: TRBJ1-1
d_call: -
v_call: TRBV5-1
cdr3_aa: ASSLGAGVEAF

j_call: TRBJ2-7
d_call: TRBD1
v_call: TRBV27
cdr3_aa: ASSREGQGVPYEQY

j_call: TRBJ2-1
d_call: -
v_call: TRBV7-7
cdr3_aa: ASSPPEGEQF

j_call: TRBJ2-2
d_call: -
v_call: TRBV6-5
cdr3_aa: ASRPIQGSAGELF

j_call: TRBJ2-1
d_call: TRBD1
v_call: TRBV4-1
cdr3_aa: ASSQVWTGDSYNEQF

j_call: TRBJ1-3
d_call: TRBD1
v_call: TRBV20-1
cdr3_aa: SATRTGEGNTIY

j_call: TRBJ2-7
d_call: TRBD1
v_call: TRBV20-1
cdr3_aa: SAETGGSSYEQY

j_call: TRBJ1-2
d_call: -
v_call: TRBV12-3/TRBV12-4
cdr3_aa: ASSLRGARYGYT

j_call: TRBJ2-7
d_call: TRBD2
v_call: TRBV20-1
cdr3_aa: SGQSLAGSYEQY

j_call: TRBJ2-5
d_call: -
v_call: TRBV4-3
cdr3_aa: ASSQFLGLQETQY

j_call: TRBJ1-6
d_call: -
v_call: TRBV5-1
cdr3_aa: ASSLPGANSPLH

j_call: TRBJ2-3
d_call: TRBD2
v_call: TRBV4-1
cdr3_aa: ASSQRRGGADTQY

j_call: TRBJ1-1
d_call: -
v_call: TRBV5-1
cdr3_aa: ASSLVPGAEAF

j_call: TRBJ1-4
d_call: -
v_call: TRBV6-2/TRBV6-3
cdr3_aa: ASSYSRTDATNEKLF

j_call: TRBJ2-3
d_call: -
v_call: TRBV5-1
cdr3_aa: ASRRTPYTDTQY

j_call: TRBJ2-2
d_call: -
v_call: TRBV11-2
cdr3_aa: ASSLGPGQGWTGELF

j_call: TRBJ2-5
d_call: -
v_call: TRBV20-1
cdr3_aa: SARGSGVFGTQY

j_call: TRBJ2-1
d_call: TRBD1
v_call: TRBV5-6
cdr3_aa: ASSSTGEMRPF

j_call: TRBJ2-2
d_call: -
v_call: TRBV4-3
cdr3_aa: ASSQHGGPDTGELF